These T cell receptor beta chains were read from a single sample in a study of CD8 T cells in Susac syndrome. MiXCR, applied by TCRdb to the immunoSEQ multiplex PCR reads, yields one record per CDR3 protein. The data contain 95,000 to 150,000 distinct CDR3 sequences, about 93% of them singletons. The material sequenced was CD4+ T cells from PBMCs. The receptors derive from a human donor in good health. Each CDR3 is given without its conserved first and last residue. The order of the fields is J gene, V gene, CDR3 protein.

TRBJ2-6 TRBV18 ASSPGTQGSGANVLT
TRBJ1-2 TRBV15 ATSHGTGIYGYT
TRBJ2-1 TRBV20-1 SARLKRESSFSNEQF
TRBJ1-6 TRBV3-1 ASSQVDRESPLH
TRBJ2-7 TRBV4-1 ASRAWGGKDSYEQY
TRBJ1-5 TRBV12-3/TRBV12-4 ASRGTGNSNQPQH
TRBJ2-7 TRBV30 AWKGAGSSYEQY
TRBJ1-1 TRBV2 ATNLGAF
TRBJ1-5 TRBV2 ASRQGSEEPQH
TRBJ2-5 TRBV23-1 ASSLAGGYQETQY
TRBJ2-7 TRBV9 ASSVETAGEQY
TRBJ2-5 TRBV9 ASSVQGSKETQY
TRBJ2-3 TRBV18 ASSPLTSGSVDTQY
TRBJ1-2 TRBV3-1 ASSQDVMGGDGYT
TRBJ2-5 TRBV5-1 ASSHTSGQETQY
TRBJ1-1 TRBV29-1 SAQNTEAF
TRBJ2-7 TRBV27 ASSRTGTSGYEQY
TRBJ1-5 TRBV10-3 AISETNQPQH
TRBJ2-2 TRBV30 AWSGGLAGAGELF
TRBJ1-1 TRBV10-2 ASSEFGTGRRGDTEAF
TRBJ1-5 TRBV7-8 ASRRDRGSYWPQH
TRBJ1-5 TRBV7-9 ASSLASNQPQH
TRBJ2-2 TRBV9 ASSVDGSGTGELF
TRBJ2-1 TRBV7-2 ASSTPGGNEQF
TRBJ1-2 TRBV29-1 SGGYGVARGYT
TRBJ1-5 TRBV15 ATSPRSGNQPQH
TRBJ2-1 TRBV5-6 ASSLTGAGVYNEQF
TRBJ1-1 TRBV5-4 ASSPKQGARNTEAF
TRBJ1-5 TRBV6-2/TRBV6-3 ASSLGGYQPQH
TRBJ2-3 TRBV4-1 ASSQVSHASTDTQY
TRBJ2-3 TRBV29-1 SAAQADTQY